This entry features one T cell receptor (beta chain) sequence. Its specificity is not known. The data originate from a study of radiotherapy plus CTLA-4 blockade in lung cancer. Looking at the study overall: Among enrolled patients, roughly 17% responded and 31% achieved disease control. Findings and limits, study-wide: Subsequent to radiotherapy plus ipilimumab, tumor-derived TCR clones underwent expansion in blood. Interferon-beta, together with early blood T cell clone dynamics, reportedly best predicted response.

This CDR3 spans 17 amino acids. Germline CDR1 reads SGHRS; CDR2 reads YFSETQ. The trim removed 3 bases at V and 5 bases at J, leaving 6 bases unmatched. The table came from immunoSEQ multiplex PCR; TCRdb's copy has only in-frame clones and leaves some out. This sample has about 120,000 clones, with more than 80% found just once. Enrolled patients, whose metastatic non-small-cell lung cancer was chemo-refractory, received focal radiation plus CTLA-4 blockade with ipilimumab. This TCR came from a human donor with non-small cell lung cancer that progressed on radiotherapy plus ipilimumab. The sequencing used peripheral blood, collected from a patient treated with radiotherapy plus ipilimumab. This rearrangement joins TRBV5-1 to TRBJ2-1, with TRBD2 identical over 15 bases. The CDR3 nucleotides read TGCGCCAGCAGCTCAGGACTAGCGGGAGGGCCTAACAATGAGCAGTTCTTC. Protein product: CASSSGLAGGPNNEQFF.